These T cell receptor beta chains were read from a single sample in a study of circulating CD8 cells and anti-PD-1 response in melanoma. TCRdb re-derived calls from the reads in MiXCR, one entry per CDR3 protein. This repertoire shows roughly 460 distinct CDR3 sequences, under 6% found once; its top ten account for 30%. The sample in question was CD8+ T cells from PBMCs, obtained at baseline or after one month of anti-PD-1 therapy (not recorded which). All receptors derive from a human donor with melanoma. The CDR3 runs from the conserved cysteine through the conserved F or W. A D gene is named only where the DNA matches it firmly. Some rows have no size entry. The others give once, few or many, or a class for an expanded clone.

TGTGCCAGCAGCCAACCCCCTCAGGGTTTCGGCACAGATACGCAGTATTTT	CASSQPPQGFGTDTQYF	TRBV27	TRBJ2-3	-	large
TGTGCCAGCAGCTTGTCGACTGACCCTACCTACGAGCAGTACTTC	CASSLSTDPTYEQYF	TRBV5-5	TRBJ2-7	-	large
TGTGCCAGCAGCTGGGTACCCGGGAAGGAGAGCAATGAGCAGTTCTTC	CASSWVPGKESNEQFF	TRBV7-3	TRBJ2-1	-	large
TGCAGCGTTCCCTCACTCCAGGGGAACTATGGCTACACCTTC	CSVPSLQGNYGYTF	TRBV29-1	TRBJ1-2	-	large
TGCAGCGTTGAAAGTCCTGGGGGCAGAAGCACAGATACGCAGTATTTT	CSVESPGGRSTDTQYF	TRBV29-1	TRBJ2-3	-	large
TGTGCCAGCAGCTTAGTAGCAGGGGCTACTAATGAAAAACTGTTTTTT	CASSLVAGATNEKLFF	TRBV11-2	TRBJ1-4	-	large
TGTGCCAGCAGCCCACTTGGACAGACCCTCATTGAAGCTTTCTTT	CASSPLGQTLIEAFF	TRBV7-2	TRBJ1-1	-	large
TGCAGCGTGCCGACAGGGATTACAGAGACCCAGTACTTC	CSVPTGITETQYF	TRBV29-1	TRBJ2-5	TRBD1	medium-sized
TGTGCCAGCACGGCAGGGGGCTCCTACGAGCAGTACTTC	CASTAGGSYEQYF	TRBV2	TRBJ2-7	TRBD1	large
TGCGCCAGCAGCCAAGGTGGACTAGCGGGAGATACGCAGTATTTT	CASSQGGLAGDTQYF	TRBV4-3	TRBJ2-3	TRBD2	large
TGTGCCAGCAGTCGGGACAGCTCCCAAAATGAGCAGTTCTTC	CASSRDSSQNEQFF	TRBV2	TRBJ2-1	TRBD1	medium-sized
TGTGCCAGCAAGGGTCAGCCTAGCGTCTACAATGAGCAGTTCTTC	CASKGQPSVYNEQFF	TRBV2	TRBJ2-1	-	large
TGTGCCAGTAGTATTAGGGGATCCGGGGAGCTGTTTTTT	CASSIRGSGELFF	TRBV19	TRBJ2-2	-	-
TGTGCCAGCAGTGAGACTAGCTTGAATCAAGAGACCCAGTACTTC	CASSETSLNQETQYF	TRBV2	TRBJ2-5	TRBD2	large
TGCAGTGCTAGGGGCGGGCCCACAGATACGCAGTATTTT	CSARGGPTDTQYF	TRBV20-1	TRBJ2-3	-	large
TGTGCCAGCAGTTTTGACACAGGCTCCTACGAGCAGTACTTC	CASSFDTGSYEQYF	TRBV27	TRBJ2-7	-	large
TGCAGTGCTCCAGGAGACTATAATGAAAAACTGTTTTTT	CSAPGDYNEKLFF	TRBV20-1	TRBJ1-4	-	medium-sized
TGTGCCAGCAGCTTACTGACAGGGGCGGAAGATACGCAGTATTTT	CASSLLTGAEDTQYF	TRBV7-3	TRBJ2-3	TRBD1	large
TGTGCCTCCCGGGACGGAGATGAAAAACTGTTTTTT	CASRDGDEKLFF	TRBV19	TRBJ1-4	-	medium-sized
TGCAGTGCTCTCCTCGGGGCTCTATACAATGAGCAGTTCTTC	CSALLGALYNEQFF	TRBV20-1	TRBJ2-1	-	medium-sized
TGTGCCAGCAGCTTAGGGTTTACGGTGTATGGCTACACCTTC	CASSLGFTVYGYTF	TRBV7-2	TRBJ1-2	-	medium-sized
TGTGCCAGCAGTTTAGAGGGGGGTCTGGAGCCCCAGCATTTT	CASSLEGGLEPQHF	TRBV28	TRBJ1-5	-	large
TGTGCCAGTAGTACGGGACCTCCCTACGAGCAGTACTTC	CASSTGPPYEQYF	TRBV19	TRBJ2-7	-	medium-sized
TGCGCCAGCGGACGAACGTTGACCTACGAGCAGTACTTC	CASGRTLTYEQYF	TRBV4-1	TRBJ2-7	-	large
TGTGCCAGCAGTCCCGCCGGGACTAGCGGGGATTACGGGGAGCTGTTTTTT	CASSPAGTSGDYGELFF	TRBV12-3/TRBV12-4	TRBJ2-2	TRBD2	large
TGCGCCAGCAGCCCGAGGGGCAGTTCGAACGAGCAGTACTTC	CASSPRGSSNEQYF	TRBV4-3	TRBJ2-7	-	large
TGTGCCAGCAGTCCACAGGGAGGATCCTTCTATGGCTACACCTTC	CASSPQGGSFYGYTF	TRBV27	TRBJ1-2	-	-
TGTGCCAGCAGCCCTCCCCTCCAGGGTTTCGAGCAGTTCTTC	CASSPPLQGFEQFF	TRBV3-1	TRBJ2-1	-	medium-sized
TGCGCCGCGGGACCAAGAACAGATACGCAGTATTTT	CAAGPRTDTQYF	TRBV10-2	TRBJ2-3	-	-
TGTGCCAGCAGTGACCCGGATTATGGAGGGGAGACCCAGTACTTC	CASSDPDYGGETQYF	TRBV2	TRBJ2-5	-	large
TGTGCCAGTAGTCCTCTTTTGGGGGGGAGTCAGCCCCAGCATTTT	CASSPLLGGSQPQHF	TRBV19	TRBJ1-5	-	medium-sized
TGTGCCAGTACTCCGGGACAGGGGATCCTCTACGAGCAGTACTTC	CASTPGQGILYEQYF	TRBV19	TRBJ2-7	TRBD1	large
TGTGCCAGCAGCTTGGACAGCTCTCAAGAGACCCAGTACTTC	CASSLDSSQETQYF	TRBV5-4	TRBJ2-5	-	medium-sized
TGTGCCAGCGGGCGGGACACCCTGACCAACGAGCAGTACTTC	CASGRDTLTNEQYF	TRBV2	TRBJ2-7	-	hyperexpanded
TGTGCCAGCAGCCCGGCGACAGGAAACTATGGCTACACCTTC	CASSPATGNYGYTF	TRBV5-5	TRBJ1-2	-	medium-sized